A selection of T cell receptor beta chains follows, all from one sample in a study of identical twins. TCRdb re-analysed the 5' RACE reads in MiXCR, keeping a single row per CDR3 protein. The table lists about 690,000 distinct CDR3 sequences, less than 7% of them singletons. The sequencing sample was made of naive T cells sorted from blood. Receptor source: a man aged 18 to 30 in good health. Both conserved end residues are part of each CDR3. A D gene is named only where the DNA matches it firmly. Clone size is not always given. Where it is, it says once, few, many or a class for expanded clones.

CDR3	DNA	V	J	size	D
CATSDSSPGQGFYEQYF	TGTGCCACCAGTGATTCATCTCCGGGACAGGGGTTTTACGAGCAGTACTTC	TRBV24-1	TRBJ2-7	few	TRBD1
CAWSVGGLDEQFF	TGTGCCTGGAGTGTAGGGGGCCTCGATGAGCAGTTCTTC	TRBV30	TRBJ2-1	.	TRBD1
CASSFDWYNEQFF	TGTGCCAGCAGTTTTGACTGGTACAATGAGCAGTTCTTC	TRBV12-3/TRBV12-4	TRBJ2-1	many	.
CASGAGTLSNQPQHF	TGTGCCAGCGGCGCCGGGACACTAAGCAATCAGCCCCAGCATTTT	TRBV27	TRBJ1-5	many	.
CASSLVGGVQETQYF	TGTGCCAGCAGCTTAGTGGGAGGTGTCCAAGAGACCCAGTACTTC	TRBV7-9	TRBJ2-5	.	.
CSAHYGGSYEQYF	TGCAGTGCACACTACGGGGGTTCCTACGAGCAGTACTTC	TRBV20-1	TRBJ2-7	.	.
CATSDHRVHEQFF	TGTGCCACCAGTGACCACAGGGTCCATGAGCAGTTCTTC	TRBV24-1	TRBJ2-1	many	.
CSASGGINIHEQFF	TGCAGTGCCTCAGGGGGGATTAACATCCATGAGCAGTTCTTC	TRBV20-1	TRBJ2-1	many	.
CATSDPTPGELFF	TGTGCCACCAGTGACCCGACCCCCGGGGAGCTGTTTTTT	TRBV24-1	TRBJ2-2	few	.
CAISESRLQREYGGELFF	TGTGCCATCAGTGAGTCGAGGCTCCAGCGGGAGTACGGCGGGGAGCTGTTTTTT	TRBV10-3	TRBJ2-2	many	TRBD2
CASSLDSGPTYEQYF	TGTGCCAGCAGCTTAGATAGCGGGCCAACCTACGAGCAGTACTTC	TRBV7-9	TRBJ2-7	many	TRBD2
CSAQPPQAPVDEQFF	TGCAGTGCCCAGCCCCCACAGGCCCCGGTGGATGAGCAGTTCTTC	TRBV20-1	TRBJ2-1	few	.
CASTQGPNLKEAFF	TGTGCCAGCACCCAGGGACCGAACCTCAAAGAAGCTTTCTTT	TRBV6-1	TRBJ1-1	.	.
CASSQGTGQTNEKLFF	TGTGCCAGCAGTCAAGGAACGGGACAGACTAATGAAAAACTGTTTTTT	TRBV16	TRBJ1-4	.	TRBD1
CASGRTGSGELFF	TGTGCTAGTGGAAGAACAGGGTCCGGGGAGCTGTTTTTT	TRBV12-5	TRBJ2-2	.	.
CSVVWAANTEAFF	TGCAGCGTTGTGTGGGCGGCTAACACTGAAGCTTTCTTT	TRBV29-1	TRBJ1-1	many	.
CASSLPSGWGNEQFF	TGTGCCAGCAGCCTTCCTAGCGGTTGGGGCAATGAGCAGTTCTTC	TRBV7-2	TRBJ2-1	few	TRBD2
CASSPWGMPGANVLTF	TGTGCCAGCAGCCCGTGGGGAATGCCTGGGGCCAACGTCCTGACTTTC	TRBV5-6	TRBJ2-6	few	.
CASSPRQVSYEQYF	TGTGCCAGCAGCCCAAGACAGGTCTCCTACGAGCAGTACTTC	TRBV9	TRBJ2-7	many	.
CASSPPADLDTQYF	TGTGCCAGCAGCCCCCCGGCGGATTTGGATACGCAGTATTTT	TRBV7-2	TRBJ2-3	many	.
CASSSTGRLSPLHF	TGTGCCAGCAGTTCGACAGGGAGGCTTTCACCCCTCCACTTT	TRBV6-5	TRBJ1-6	many	TRBD1
CASSSLGQGSTDTQYF	TGTGCCAGCAGCTCTCTGGGACAGGGTAGCACAGATACGCAGTATTTT	TRBV5-4	TRBJ2-3	few	TRBD1
CASSLRTGRGDTGELFF	TGTGCCAGCAGTTTACGGACAGGGAGGGGGGACACCGGGGAGCTGTTTTTT	TRBV27	TRBJ2-2	.	.
CASSSYRDRNQPQHF	TGTGCCAGCAGCTCCTACCGGGACAGGAATCAGCCCCAGCATTTT	TRBV7-9	TRBJ1-5	few	TRBD1
CSVQTGTSGTGELFF	TGCAGCGTTCAAACCGGGACTAGCGGCACCGGGGAGCTGTTTTTT	TRBV29-1	TRBJ2-2	many	TRBD2
CASVPGVNEQFF	TGTGCCAGCGTTCCGGGAGTGAACGAGCAGTTCTTC	TRBV2	TRBJ2-1	few	.
CASSRLQTSGYSYEQYF	TGTGCCAGCAGCCGCTTACAGACTAGCGGATACTCCTACGAGCAGTACTTC	TRBV6-2/TRBV6-3	TRBJ2-7	.	TRBD2
CASSFSGWIQYF	TGTGCCAGCAGCTTCTCAGGTTGGATTCAGTACTTC	TRBV11-2	TRBJ2-4	.	.
CASSSIRTSGRRASYEQYF	TGTGCCAGCAGCTCAATACGGACTAGCGGGAGGAGGGCCTCCTACGAGCAGTACTTC	TRBV11-2	TRBJ2-7	.	TRBD2
CASGLVMGETQYF	TGTGCTAGTGGTTTGGTAATGGGAGAGACCCAGTACTTC	TRBV12-5	TRBJ2-5	.	.
CASTKGGSSYNEQFF	TGTGCCAGCACCAAAGGCGGGAGTTCCTACAATGAGCAGTTCTTC	TRBV2	TRBJ2-1	.	TRBD2
CSARSWGGGSYEQYF	TGCAGTGCTAGATCCTGGGGCGGGGGCTCCTACGAGCAGTACTTC	TRBV20-1	TRBJ2-7	few	TRBD2
CASSYRGQGAGEQYF	TGTGCCAGCAGTTACAGGGGCCAGGGGGCGGGGGAGCAGTACTTC	TRBV6-5	TRBJ2-7	few	TRBD1
CASSSGDSTYEQYF	TGTGCCAGCAGTTCTGGGGACAGCACCTACGAGCAGTACTTC	TRBV12-3/TRBV12-4	TRBJ2-7	many	TRBD1
CAWSARGRGIQYF	TGTGCCTGGAGTGCAAGGGGGAGAGGCATTCAGTACTTC	TRBV30	TRBJ2-4	few	.
CSAVTGNYEQYF	TGCAGTGCTGTAACAGGGAACTACGAGCAGTACTTC	TRBV20-1	TRBJ2-7	many	.
CASSPAGERTEQFF	TGTGCCAGCTCACCTGCTGGGGAGCGGACTGAGCAGTTCTTC	TRBV18	TRBJ2-1	.	.
CAISQTSGRTGELFF	TGTGCCATCAGTCAGACTAGCGGGAGGACCGGGGAGCTGTTTTTT	TRBV15	TRBJ2-2	.	TRBD2
CASSLLLAGTGANVLTF	TGTGCCAGCAGTTTATTGCTAGCGGGGACTGGGGCCAACGTCCTGACTTTC	TRBV12-3/TRBV12-4	TRBJ2-6	few	TRBD2
CASSLALRGGMETQYF	TGTGCCAGCAGCTTAGCCCTCAGGGGGGGCATGGAGACCCAGTACTTC	TRBV7-9	TRBJ2-5	many	.
CATSALDSQETQYF	TGTGCCACCAGCGCCTTGGACTCCCAAGAGACCCAGTACTTC	TRBV24-1	TRBJ2-5	many	.